This is a list of T cell receptor beta chains from one sample in a study of human T cells and chemical hapten exposure. TCRdb re-derived calls from the RACE reads in MiXCR, one entry per CDR3 protein. This sample has fewer than 400,000 distinct CDR3 sequences; around 7% occur once, and the top ten carry approximately 8.9%. Sequencing was performed on whole blood, taken in connection with sensitization to the hapten diphenylcyclopropenone (DPC). The receptors here all came from a woman aged 18-29 years with alopecia areata. Some clones in this sample may be carry-over from other donors' samples. Each CDR3 is given with its conserved first and last residue. A D gene is named only where the DNA matches it firmly. Clone size appears in some rows only: once, few, many, or a class for an expanded clone.

few,TRBV5-1,.,TRBJ2-3,CASSLAQSTDTQYF,TGCGCCAGCAGCTTGGCTCAGAGCACAGATACGCAGTATTTT
many,TRBV12-3/TRBV12-4,.,TRBJ2-7,CASSSPRDLEESYEQYF,TGTGCCAGCAGTTCCCCCCGGGACCTAGAGGAGTCCTACGAGCAGTACTTC
many,TRBV7-8,.,TRBJ2-6,CASSLEGTGANVLTF,TGTGCCAGCAGCTTAGAGGGGACTGGGGCCAACGTCCTGACTTTC
many,TRBV6-6,.,TRBJ1-1,CASSLGRHSPEAFF,TGTGCCAGCAGTCTGGGACGGCATTCCCCTGAAGCTTTCTTT
many,TRBV12-3/TRBV12-4,.,TRBJ2-7,CASSLGVSSYEQYF,TGTGCCAGCAGTCTAGGGGTCAGCTCCTACGAGCAGTACTTC
many,TRBV6-5,TRBD2,TRBJ2-1,CASSSFRISGVYNEQFF,TGTGCCAGCAGTTCCTTCCGGATTAGCGGGGTTTACAATGAGCAGTTCTTC
.,TRBV5-5,.,TRBJ2-7,CASSLKFPGSYEQYF,TGTGCCAGCAGCTTGAAGTTCCCAGGGAGCTACGAGCAGTACTTC
.,TRBV7-8,.,TRBJ1-1,CASSLRFGDTEAFF,TGTGCCAGCAGCTTACGATTCGGGGACACTGAAGCTTTCTTT
.,TRBV4-3,TRBD1,TRBJ2-1,CASSPAGGMDNEQFF,TGCGCCAGCAGCCCCGCAGGGGGCATGGACAATGAGCAGTTCTTC
.,TRBV24-1,.,TRBJ1-1,CATKAANTEAFF,TGTGCCACCAAGGCAGCGAACACTGAAGCTTTCTTT
few,TRBV7-8,TRBD2,TRBJ2-5,CASSLGLAGGLQETQYF,TGTGCCAGCAGCTTGGGACTAGCGGGGGGGCTACAAGAGACCCAGTACTTC
.,TRBV20-1,.,TRBJ1-5,CSAPSGRNQPQHF,TGCAGTGCTCCGTCGGGACGCAATCAGCCCCAGCATTTT
.,TRBV7-8,.,TRBJ2-1,CASSKRDRYNEQFF,TGTGCCAGCAGCAAACGGGACCGCTACAATGAGCAGTTCTTC
few,TRBV29-1,TRBD2,TRBJ2-3,CSAGLAGFTDTQYF,TGCAGCGCTGGACTAGCGGGGTTCACAGATACGCAGTATTTT
.,TRBV5-4,.,TRBJ2-7,CASSLDAGSYEQYF,TGTGCCAGCAGCTTGGACGCAGGATCCTACGAGCAGTACTTC
many,TRBV24-1,.,TRBJ2-5,CATSDPGTSETQYF,TGTGCCACCAGTGACCCAGGGACGTCAGAGACCCAGTACTTC
many,TRBV7-8,.,TRBJ1-1,CASSQAAHEAFF,TGTGCCAGCAGCCAAGCGGCTCATGAAGCTTTCTTT